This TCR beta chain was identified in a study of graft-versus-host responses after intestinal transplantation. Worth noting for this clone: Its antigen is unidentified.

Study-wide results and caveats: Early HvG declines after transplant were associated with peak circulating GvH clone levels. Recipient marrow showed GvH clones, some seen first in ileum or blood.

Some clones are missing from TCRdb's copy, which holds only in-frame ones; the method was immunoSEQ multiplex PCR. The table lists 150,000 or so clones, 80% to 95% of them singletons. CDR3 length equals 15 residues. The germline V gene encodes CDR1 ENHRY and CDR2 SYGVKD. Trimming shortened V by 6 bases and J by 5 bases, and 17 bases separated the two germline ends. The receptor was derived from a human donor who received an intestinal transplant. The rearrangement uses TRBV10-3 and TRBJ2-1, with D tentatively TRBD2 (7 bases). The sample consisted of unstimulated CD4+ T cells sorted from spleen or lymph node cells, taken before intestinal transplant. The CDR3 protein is CAISTIKRDNNEQFF. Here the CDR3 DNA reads TGTGCCATCAGCACAATAAAGCGGGACAACAATGAGCAGTTCTTC.